This T cell receptor beta chain was found in a study of human CD8 memory T cell subsets. Findings of the study overall: Stem-like memory and precursor exhausted T cell repertoires barely overlapped. Chao1-based estimation suggested that stem-like memory T cells exhibit greater diversity than precursor exhausted T cells.

The source of the RNA was duplicate vials containing some 160,000 sorted CD8+ T cells for each subset. Libraries of TCR beta chains were produced by 5' RACE (UMI-labeled). No DNA is given; TCRdb re-called the 5' RACE reads and lists each CDR3 protein once. This sample contains around 11,000 distinct CDR3 sequences. Regarding this clonotype: Its antigen is unidentified.

Germline V lookup: CDR1 SEHNR, CDR2 FQNEAQ (reference sequence). The CDR3 contains 15 residues. The sample was CD8+ T cells from PBMCs. The gene calls are TRBV7-9 and TRBJ2-2; with no DNA, the TCRdb D assignment of TRBD1 cannot be verified. The receptor was derived from a human donor in good health. Here the CDR3 reads CASSLSGQGAGELFF.